These 8 T cell receptor beta chains share one sample of origin, sequenced in a study of T cells in Graves' hyperthyroidism and ophthalmopathy. TCR beta CDR3 sequences were amplified from RNA transcripts. HTBI primers were the set used in a first-round RT-PCR of the TCR CDR3. TCRdb fed the multiplex PCR reads into MiXCR, producing one record per CDR3 protein. The data contain fewer than 750,000 distinct CDR3 sequences, roughly 15% of them singletons. The specimen was blood. All receptors come from a woman aged 45-60 years with Graves' ophthalmopathy.

This clonotype was detected many times. J is TRBJ2-7 and V is TRBV30, with 9 bases matching TRBD2. The CDR3 totals 14 residues. J gave up 2 bases and V 7 bases, and 9 bases lay outside the gene matches. CDR1 and CDR2 from the germline V gene are GTSNPN and SVGIG (reference sequence). Written as DNA, the CDR3 is TGTGCCTCGTCTACAGTAGCGGGAGCCTACGAGCAGTACTTC. Encoded protein: CASSTVAGAYEQYF.

Only a few counts were recorded for this clonotype. Since a much larger clone is just one base distant, this may be a read error. V is TRBV7-2 and J is TRBJ1-5, with 8 nucleotides matching TRBD1. This CDR3 is built from 16 residues. Germline lookup yields CDR1 SGHTA and CDR2 FQGNSA. This chain's CDR3 is CAGSVAGGAGNQPQHF. CDR3 DNA: TGTGCCGGCAGCGTTGCAGGGGGCGCAGGCAATCAGCCCCAGCATTTT.

In this sample, this clonotype turned up many times. The rearrangement uses TRBV7-9 and TRBJ2-3; 13 nucleotides agree with TRBD2. J lost 2 bases, V lost 0 bases, and 5 bases had no gene match. This CDR3 has 18 amino acids. Germline-derived CDR1 and CDR2 are SEHNR and FQNEAQ (reference sequence). Written as DNA, the CDR3 is TGTGCCAGCAGCTTAGCGGGAGGACTAGCGGGAGACACAGATACGCAGTATTTT. This encodes CASSLAGGLAGDTDTQYF.

This chain uses TRBV10-2 with TRBJ2-1; D may be TRBD1 or TRBD2 (5 bases each). The CDR3 loop spans 18 amino acids. CDR1 is WSHSY, CDR2 SAAADI, per germline. Trimming took 10 bases from V and 0 from J, leaving 25 bases between them. CDR3 nucleotides: TGCGCCACTTTGCGTGGGGGAGTACCCCCGGGCTCCTACAATGAGCAGTTCTTC. The encoded protein is CATLRGGVPPGSYNEQFF.

This clonotype was seen more than once but under ten times. The chain employs TRBV4-1 and TRBJ2-5; D perhaps matches TRBD2 (5 bases). This CDR3 has 15 residues. Between the trimmed V and J ends, which lost 1 base and 4 bases, there was a span of 13 bases. Germline CDR1 reads MGHRA; CDR2 reads YSYEKL. This chain's CDR3 is CASSQVPISGETQYF. CDR3 DNA: TGCGCCAGCAGCCAAGTTCCTATCAGCGGAGAGACCCAGTACTTC.

This clonotype came up a few times. This chain uses TRBV24-1 with TRBJ2-6; D not resolved. Germline CDR1 and CDR2: KGHDR and SFDVKD. The V and J ends lost 4 bases and 0 bases respectively, with 9 bases between them. CDR3 size: 16 residues. In nucleotides, the CDR3 is TGTGCCACCAGTGAGAACACCTTCTCTGGGGCCAACGTCCTGACTTTC. Protein sequence: CATSENTFSGANVLTF.

This clonotype occurred many times. The V gene is TRBV12-3 or TRBV12-4, the J gene TRBJ1-5; D is uncertain. V was trimmed by 3 bases and J by 1 base, leaving 4 bases between them. This CDR3 spans 13 amino acids. This chain's CDR3 is CASSFGSNQPQHF. The CDR3 nucleotides are TGTGCCAGCAGTTTCGGGAGCAATCAGCCCCAGCATTTT.

A few counts support this clonotype. The chain is built from TRBV20-1 and TRBJ2-1, with 7 bases lining up with TRBD2. There are 15 residues in the CDR3. The V segment lost 6 bases and the J segment 0 bases; nucleotides outside the gene matches: 8. Germline lookup yields CDR1 DFQATT and CDR2 SNEGSKA (reference sequence). As DNA, the CDR3 is TGCAGTGCCGGCAGCGGGGAGAGCTCCTACAATGAGCAGTTCTTC. Residues: CSAGSGESSYNEQFF.